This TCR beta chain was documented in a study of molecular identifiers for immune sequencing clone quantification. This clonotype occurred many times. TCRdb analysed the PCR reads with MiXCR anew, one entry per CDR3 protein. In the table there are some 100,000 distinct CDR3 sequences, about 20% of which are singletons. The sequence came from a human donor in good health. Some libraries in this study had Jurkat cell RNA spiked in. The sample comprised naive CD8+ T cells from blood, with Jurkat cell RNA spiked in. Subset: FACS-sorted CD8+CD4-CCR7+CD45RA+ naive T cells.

The chain's CDR3 is CASSPPGGPLDTQYF. Here the CDR3 DNA reads TGTGCCAGCAGCCCCCCCGGGGGCCCCTTAGATACGCAGTATTTT. V gene TRBV9 combines with J gene TRBJ2-3, with D perhaps matching TRBD1 or TRBD2 (6 bases each). There are 15 residues in the CDR3. CDR1 and CDR2 (germline): SGDLS, YYNGEE. Trimming pared 4 bases from V and 5 bases from J, leaving 17 bases between.